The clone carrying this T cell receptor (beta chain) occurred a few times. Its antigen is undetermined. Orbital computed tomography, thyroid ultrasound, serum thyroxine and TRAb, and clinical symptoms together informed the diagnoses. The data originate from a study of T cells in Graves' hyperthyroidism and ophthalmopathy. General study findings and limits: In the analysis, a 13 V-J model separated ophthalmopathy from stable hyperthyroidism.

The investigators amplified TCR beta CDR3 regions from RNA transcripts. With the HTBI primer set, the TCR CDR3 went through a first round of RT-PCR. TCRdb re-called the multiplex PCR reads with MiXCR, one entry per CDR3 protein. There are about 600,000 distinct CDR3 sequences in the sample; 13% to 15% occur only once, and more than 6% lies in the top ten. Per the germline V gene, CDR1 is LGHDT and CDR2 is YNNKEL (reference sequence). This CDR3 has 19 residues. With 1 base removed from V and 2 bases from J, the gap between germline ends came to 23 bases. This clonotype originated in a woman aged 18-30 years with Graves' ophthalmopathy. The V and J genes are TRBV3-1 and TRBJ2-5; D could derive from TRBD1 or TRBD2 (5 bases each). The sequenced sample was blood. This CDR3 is CASSQVREEGPTIQETQYF. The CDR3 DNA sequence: TGTGCCAGCAGCCAAGTCAGGGAAGAGGGCCCGACAATTCAAGAGACCCAGTACTTC.